This record covers a single TCR beta chain. The source of the sample is a study of CD8+ T cells in alopecia areata. cDNA reverse transcribed from extracted RNA served as the sequencing template. Sequencing was performed with immunoSEQ multiplex PCR; in TCRdb, only in-frame clones are kept and a portion is missing. The sample comprises more than 95,000 clones, around 50% of which are singletons, and over 9.5% rests with the top ten. V was trimmed by 5 bases and J by 1 base, leaving 8 bases between them. The CDR3 is made up of 13 amino acids. From germline, CDR1 is SEHNR and CDR2 FQNEAQ (reference sequence).

This receptor was taken from a human donor with alopecia areata. The rearrangement uses TRBV7-9 and TRBJ1-1, with D tentatively TRBD1 (5 bases). The sequenced sample was NKG2D-low CD8+ T cells sorted from blood. In DNA, the CDR3 is TGTGCCAGCAGCGCGGGGCCGAACACTGAAGCTTTCTTT. This gives the protein CASSAGPNTEAFF.